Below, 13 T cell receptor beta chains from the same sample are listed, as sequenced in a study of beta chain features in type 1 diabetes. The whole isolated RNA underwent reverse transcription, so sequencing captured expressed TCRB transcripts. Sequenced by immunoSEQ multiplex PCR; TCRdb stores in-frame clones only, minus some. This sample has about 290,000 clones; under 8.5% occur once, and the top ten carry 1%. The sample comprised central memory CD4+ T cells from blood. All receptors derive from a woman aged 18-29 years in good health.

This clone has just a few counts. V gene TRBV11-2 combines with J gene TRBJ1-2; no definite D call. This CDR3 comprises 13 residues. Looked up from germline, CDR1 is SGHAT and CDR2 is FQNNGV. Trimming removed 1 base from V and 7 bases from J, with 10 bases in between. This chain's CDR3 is CASSLVDSFGYTF. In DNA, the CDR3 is TGTGCCAGCAGCTTAGTGGATTCCTTTGGCTACACCTTC.

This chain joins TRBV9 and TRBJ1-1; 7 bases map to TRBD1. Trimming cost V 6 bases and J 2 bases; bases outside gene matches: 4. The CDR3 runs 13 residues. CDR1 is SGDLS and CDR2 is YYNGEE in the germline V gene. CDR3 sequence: CASNRGLNTEAFF. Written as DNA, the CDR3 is TGTGCCAGCAACAGGGGCCTTAACACTGAAGCTTTCTTT.

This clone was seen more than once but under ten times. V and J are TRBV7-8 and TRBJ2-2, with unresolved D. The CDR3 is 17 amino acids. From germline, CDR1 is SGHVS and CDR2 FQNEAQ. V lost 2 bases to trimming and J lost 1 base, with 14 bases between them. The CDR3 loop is CASSLRENTLNTGELFF. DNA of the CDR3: TGTGCCAGCAGCTTACGAGAGAATACACTGAACACCGGGGAGCTGTTTTTT.

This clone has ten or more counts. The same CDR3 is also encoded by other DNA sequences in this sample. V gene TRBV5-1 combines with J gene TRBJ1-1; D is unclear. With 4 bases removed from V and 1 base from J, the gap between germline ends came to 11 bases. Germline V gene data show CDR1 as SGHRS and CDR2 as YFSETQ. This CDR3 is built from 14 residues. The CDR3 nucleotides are TGCGCCAGCAGCCTAGACGGCGGGAACACTGAAGCTTTCTTT. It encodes CASSLDGGNTEAFF.

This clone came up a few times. CDR3 nucleotide sequence: TGTGCCACCCGGACAGCCAATAATTCACCCCTCCACTTT. Translated, it gives CATRTANNSPLHF. This chain connects TRBV5-4 to TRBJ1-6; tentatively, D is TRBD1 (6 bases). Germline V lookup: CDR1 SGHNT, CDR2 YYREEE (reference sequence). The CDR3 is made up of 13 amino acids. V was pared by 9 bases and J by 5 bases, with 12 bases between.

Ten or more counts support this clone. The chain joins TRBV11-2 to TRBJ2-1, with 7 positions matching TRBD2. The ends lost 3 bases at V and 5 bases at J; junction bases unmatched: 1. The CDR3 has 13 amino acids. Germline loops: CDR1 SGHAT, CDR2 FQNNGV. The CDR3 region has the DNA TGTGCCAGCAGCTTGGGACTACACAATGAGCAGTTCTTC. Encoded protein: CASSLGLHNEQFF. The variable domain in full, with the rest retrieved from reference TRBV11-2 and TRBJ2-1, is EAGVAQSPRYKIIEKRQSVAFWCNPISGHATLYWYQQILGQGPKLLIQFQNNGVVDDSQLPKDRFSAERLKGVDSTLKIQPAKLEDSAVYLCASSLGLHNEQFFGPGTRLTVL.

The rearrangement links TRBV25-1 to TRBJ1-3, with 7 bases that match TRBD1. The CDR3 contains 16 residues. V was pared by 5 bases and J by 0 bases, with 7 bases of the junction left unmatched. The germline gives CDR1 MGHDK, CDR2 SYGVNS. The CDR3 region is CASSRTGAISGNTIYF. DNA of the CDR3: TGTGCCAGCAGTAGGACAGGCGCTATCTCTGGAAACACCATATATTTT.

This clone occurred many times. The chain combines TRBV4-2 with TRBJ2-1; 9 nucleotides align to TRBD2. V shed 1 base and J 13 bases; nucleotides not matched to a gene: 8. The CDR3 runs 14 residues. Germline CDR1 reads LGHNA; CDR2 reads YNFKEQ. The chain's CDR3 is CASSQGASGDIQFF. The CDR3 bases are TGTGCCAGCAGCCAAGGTGCTAGCGGGGATATACAGTTCTTC.

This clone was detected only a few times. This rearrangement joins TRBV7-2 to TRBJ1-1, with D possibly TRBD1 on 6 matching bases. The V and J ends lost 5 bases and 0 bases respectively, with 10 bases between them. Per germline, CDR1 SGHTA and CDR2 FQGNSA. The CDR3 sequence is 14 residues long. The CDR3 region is CASSRTVMNTEAFF. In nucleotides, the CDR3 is TGTGCCAGCAGCCGGACAGTCATGAACACTGAAGCTTTCTTT.

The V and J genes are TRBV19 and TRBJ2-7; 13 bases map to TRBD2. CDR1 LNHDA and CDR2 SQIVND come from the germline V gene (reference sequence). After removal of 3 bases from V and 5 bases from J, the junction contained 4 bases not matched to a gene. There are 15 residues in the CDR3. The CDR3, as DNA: TGTGCCAGTAGTATGATGACTAGCGGGAGGAACGAGCAGTACTTC. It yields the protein CASSMMTSGRNEQYF.

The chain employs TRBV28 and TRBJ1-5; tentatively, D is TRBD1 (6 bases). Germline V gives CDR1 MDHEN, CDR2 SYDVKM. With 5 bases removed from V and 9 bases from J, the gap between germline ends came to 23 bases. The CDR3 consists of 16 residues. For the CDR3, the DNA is TGTGCCAGCAGTACACCAGGGGAGTGGACCCTTAGGCCCCAGCATTTT. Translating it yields CASSTPGEWTLRPQHF.

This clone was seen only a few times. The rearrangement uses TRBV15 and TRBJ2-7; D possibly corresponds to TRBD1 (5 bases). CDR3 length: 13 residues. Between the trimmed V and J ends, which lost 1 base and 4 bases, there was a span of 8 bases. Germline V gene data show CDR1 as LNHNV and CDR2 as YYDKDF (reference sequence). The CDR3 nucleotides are TGTGCCACCAGCAGAGGACAGAGGTACGAGCAGTACGTC. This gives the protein CATSRGQRYEQYV.

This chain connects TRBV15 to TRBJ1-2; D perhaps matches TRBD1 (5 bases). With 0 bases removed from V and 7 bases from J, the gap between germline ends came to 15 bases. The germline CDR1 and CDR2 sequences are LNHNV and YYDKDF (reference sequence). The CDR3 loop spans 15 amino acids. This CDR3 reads CATSRDPGARSGYTF. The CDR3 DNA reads TGTGCCACCAGCAGAGATCCCGGGGCTCGGTCTGGCTACACCTTC.